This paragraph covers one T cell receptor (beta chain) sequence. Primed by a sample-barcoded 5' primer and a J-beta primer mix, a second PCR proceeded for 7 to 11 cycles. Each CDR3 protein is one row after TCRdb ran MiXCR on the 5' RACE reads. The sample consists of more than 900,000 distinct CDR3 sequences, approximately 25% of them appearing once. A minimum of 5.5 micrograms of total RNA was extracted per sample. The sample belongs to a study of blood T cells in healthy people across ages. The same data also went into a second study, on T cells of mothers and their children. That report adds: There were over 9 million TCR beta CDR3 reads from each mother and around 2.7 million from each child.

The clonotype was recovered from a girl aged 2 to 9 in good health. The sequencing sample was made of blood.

The CDR3 sequence: CASSLLGDRPYEQYF. The CDR3 coding sequence is TGTGCCAGCAGTTTATTAGGGGACAGGCCCTACGAGCAGTACTTC. The chain recombines TRBV27 with TRBJ2-5, with TRBD1 matching over 8 bases. The assigned J gene may be wrong: the sequence end matches TRBJ2-7 better. This CDR3 has 15 residues. Germline-derived CDR1 and CDR2 are MNHEY and SMNVEV (reference sequence).